Below are 25 T cell receptor beta chains sequenced from a single sample in a study of blood T cells in healthy people across ages. With a J-beta primer mix and a sample-barcoded 5' primer, a second PCR ran 7 to 11 cycles. TCRdb re-called the 5' RACE reads with MiXCR, one entry per CDR3 protein. Counted here are 1.6 million or so distinct CDR3 sequences, about 31% occurring once; the ten biggest clones make up over 9%. Source material: blood. The receptors stem from a woman aged 30 to 39 in good health.

The chain combines TRBV20-1 with TRBJ2-7, with a weak D call TRBD1 (5 bases). Trimming shortened V by 3 bases and J by 0 bases, and 15 bases separated the two germline ends. Looked up from germline, CDR1 is DFQATT and CDR2 is SNEGSKA (reference sequence). This CDR3 contains 15 residues. CDR3 in amino acids: CSASDRQIDSYEQYF. In DNA, the CDR3 is TGCAGTGCTAGTGACCGACAGATAGACTCCTACGAGCAGTACTTC.

In its sample, this clonotype was seen once. The CDR3 region is CASSFETGILAEAFF. CDR3 in DNA: TGCGCCAGCAGCTTCGAAACAGGAATCTTGGCTGAAGCTTTCTTT. The rearrangement uses TRBV5-1 and TRBJ1-1; D perhaps matches TRBD1 (5 bases). The CDR3 totals 15 residues. The germline V gene has CDR1 SGHRS and CDR2 YFSETQ. Trimming cost V 2 bases and J 6 bases, with 17 bases left between them.

The V gene is TRBV6-5, the J gene TRBJ1-2; 7 nucleotides align to TRBD1. Germline V gene data show CDR1 as MNHEY and CDR2 as SVGAGI. The CDR3 covers 13 residues. The trim removed 7 bases at V and 4 bases at J, leaving 6 bases unmatched. The CDR3 region has the DNA TGTGCCAGCACCCGGGACAGCCTCTATGGCTACACCTTC. Protein product: CASTRDSLYGYTF.

This chain uses TRBV5-1 with TRBJ2-7; 9 nucleotides line up with TRBD2. The V segment lost 4 bases and the J segment 9 bases; nucleotides outside the gene matches: 8. This CDR3 comprises 13 residues. Germline V gene data show CDR1 as SGHRS and CDR2 as YFSETQ. In DNA, the CDR3 is TGCGCCAGCAGCGTAGCGGGAGCCCACGCGCAGTACTTC. Its protein product is CASSVAGAHAQYF.

This clonotype has only a few counts. This rearrangement joins TRBV10-3 to TRBJ2-5; D not certain. Germline CDR1 is ENHRY and CDR2 is SYGVKD. Trimming removed 3 bases at V and 2 bases at J, with 10 bases between. This CDR3 has 14 amino acids. CDR3 loop: CAISERGGQETQYF. The CDR3 nucleotides read TGTGCCATCAGTGAACGTGGTGGGCAAGAGACCCAGTACTTC.

The sample holds one count of this clonotype. An end of the junction does not agree with germline; a read error may underlie this. The gene calls are TRBV7-6 and TRBJ2-3; a possible D gene is TRBD2 (5 bases). Germline lookup yields CDR1 SGHVS and CDR2 FNYEAQ. The CDR3 runs 14 residues. The CDR3 loop is CTSSLEVSTDTQYF. The CDR3 nucleotides are TGTACCAGCAGCTTGGAGGTCAGCACAGATACGCAGTATTTT.

This clonotype was recorded once. This may stem from a read error, because a much larger clone lies one nucleotide away. The chain is built from TRBV29-1 and TRBJ2-5, with a possible D match to TRBD1 (5 bases). The DNA end lines up better with TRBJ2-7; the J call may be wrong. Germline CDR1 reads SQVTM; CDR2 reads ANQGSEA. CDR3 length equals 12 residues. The CDR3 region has the DNA TGCAGCGTTGAAGCCGACAGTGTCGAGCAGTACTTC. It codes for CSVEADSVEQYF.

About this clonotype: This clone may be a read error of a much larger clone one base away. The gene calls are TRBV29-1 and TRBJ2-5, with D possibly matching TRBD2 (6 bases). The J call may be wrong; the DNA end is better matched by TRBJ2-7. The CDR3 covers 14 residues. The germline V gene encodes CDR1 SQVTM and CDR2 ANQGSEA. As DNA, the CDR3 is TGCAGCGTTTGCGGGGCAGAGGCTAACTACGAGCAGTACTTC. It specifies CSVCGAEANYEQYF.

The V and J genes are TRBV5-1 and TRBJ2-1; a possible D gene is TRBD1 (6 bases). CDR1 is SGHRS, CDR2 YFSETQ, per germline. V was pared by 2 bases and J by 0 bases, with 12 bases between. This CDR3 comprises 16 residues. In DNA, the CDR3 is TGCGCCAGCAGCTTTGGGGGCCACGCCTCCTACAATGAGCAGTTCTTC. Its protein product is CASSFGGHASYNEQFF.

This clonotype was seen only a few times. The gene calls are TRBV12-3 or TRBV12-4 and TRBJ1-5, with D unresolved. V was clipped by 1 base and J by 0 bases, with 7 bases between them. The CDR3 sequence is 15 residues long. The CDR3 nucleotides are TGTGCCAGCAGTTTAGGGGCAGGTAGCAATCAGCCCCAGCATTTT. Protein sequence: CASSLGAGSNQPQHF.

This clonotype occurred a few times. The chain couples TRBV12-3 or TRBV12-4 to TRBJ1-5; possible D gene TRBD1, 5 bases. Trimming removed 4 bases from V and 4 bases from J, with 11 bases in between. The CDR3 runs to 14 residues. CDR3 nucleotides: TGTGCCAGCAGTTGGGACGGTGAGAATCAGCCCCAGCATTTT. Encoded protein: CASSWDGENQPQHF.

This clonotype was seen only a few times. The CDR3 spells CASSGLATYEQYF. The CDR3 region has the DNA TGTGCCAGCAGTGGACTAGCTACTTACGAGCAGTACTTC. This chain links TRBV27 with TRBJ2-7, with 8 bases lining up with TRBD2. CDR1 is MNHEY and CDR2 is SMNVEV in the germline V gene (reference sequence). V lost 5 bases and J lost 4; bases outside the gene matches: 4. This CDR3 is 13 amino acids long.

The genes are TRBV5-6 and TRBJ2-7; maybe TRBD2 (7 bases). This CDR3 comprises 14 residues. The germline V gene encodes CDR1 SGHDT and CDR2 YYEEEE. V lost 3 bases and J 3 bases, leaving 13 bases between the germline ends. DNA of the CDR3: TGTGCCAGCAGCTGGGGGGGGGCGATCTACGAGCAGTACTTC. It is translated as CASSWGGAIYEQYF.

The chain uses TRBV3-1 and TRBJ2-1; 11 bases are shared with TRBD2. Germline CDR1 LGHDT, CDR2 YNNKEL (reference sequence). The CDR3 spans 16 residues. V trimming: 4 bases; J trimming: 3 bases; junction bases outside the gene matches: 5. CDR3 protein: CASSLRLAGNYNEQFF. The CDR3 coding sequence is TGTGCCAGCAGCCTTCGACTAGCGGGGAACTACAATGAGCAGTTCTTC.

The CDR3 DNA sequence: TGCAGTGCTAGAGATGTTACTAAGGCCTACAATGAGCAGTTCTTC. This encodes CSARDVTKAYNEQFF. The V and J genes are TRBV20-1 and TRBJ2-1; D is unresolved. The germline V and J ends were trimmed by 0 bases and 2 bases, with 11 bases remaining between them. Germline-derived CDR1 and CDR2 are DFQATT and SNEGSKA (reference sequence). The CDR3 covers 15 residues.

This clonotype showed up just a few times. This could be a read error, since a much larger clone is one nucleotide away. This chain connects TRBV2 to TRBJ2-2; no reliable D call. Germline CDR1 is SNHLY and CDR2 is FYNNEI. The CDR3 is 13 residues long. V was trimmed by 1 base and J by 3 bases, leaving 3 bases between them. The CDR3 DNA is TGTGCCAGCAGTGAAGGGTACACCGGGGAGCTGTTTTTT. Translation: CASSEGYTGELFF.

The table lists this clonotype with a few counts. The chain uses TRBV7-3 and TRBJ2-1; a weak D match, TRBD1 (5 bases). CDR1 is SGHTA, CDR2 FQGTGA, per germline. The CDR3 is 16 amino acids. V lost 1 base and J 3 bases, leaving 13 bases between the germline ends. CDR3 sequence (DNA): TGTGCCAGCAGCTTAAAGGGTGGGGCAGGCTACAATGAGCAGTTCTTC. Its translation is CASSLKGGAGYNEQFF.

This clonotype has more than one count but fewer than ten. This sequence joins TRBV29-1 and TRBJ1-1; 8 bases agree with TRBD1. This CDR3 has 16 amino acids. CDR1 is SQVTM, CDR2 ANQGSEA, per germline. Trimming at V came to 5 bases and at J to 0 bases, leaving 11 bases not matched to a gene. CDR3 region: CSVKGDRGRMNTEAFF. The CDR3 DNA reads TGCAGCGTTAAAGGAGACAGGGGCCGTATGAACACTGAAGCTTTCTTT. The whole variable domain, remainder taken from reference TRBV29-1 and TRBJ1-1, is SAVISQKPSRDICQRGTSLTIQCQVDSQVTMMFWYRQQPGQSLTLIATANQGSEATYESGFVIDKFPISRPNLTFSTLTVSNMSPEDSSIYLCSVKGDRGRMNTEAFFGQGTRLTVV.

The chain couples TRBV7-9 to TRBJ1-1; D remains ambiguous. The V gene lost 0 bases and the J gene lost 4 bases, with 9 bases spanning the gap. This CDR3 is built from 14 residues. The germline V gene has CDR1 SEHNR and CDR2 FQNEAQ (reference sequence). The CDR3 region is CASSLAGWGTEAFF. The CDR3 region has the DNA TGTGCCAGCAGCTTAGCGGGATGGGGCACTGAAGCTTTCTTT.

This clonotype was counted between two and nine times. The V and J genes are TRBV12-3 or TRBV12-4 and TRBJ2-7, with TRBD2 identical over 14 bases. This CDR3 has 15 amino acids. V shed 7 bases, J shed 2 bases, and the junction held 4 bases outside the gene matches. The CDR3 DNA sequence: TGTGCCAGCAACAAGGGACTAGCGGGAGCCTACGAGCAGTACTTC. This translates into CASNKGLAGAYEQYF.

The chain links TRBV21-1 to TRBJ1-4. TRBV21-1 is an annotated pseudogene. The CDR3 spans 13 residues. Written as DNA, the CDR3 is TGTGCCAGCAATTTGGAAACTAATGAAAAACTGTTTTTT. It encodes CASNLETNEKLFF.

The chain joins TRBV6-5 to TRBJ1-2; D not resolved. The CDR3 is made up of 15 amino acids. Germline CDR1 MNHEY, CDR2 SVGAGI. V gave up 3 bases and J gave up 6 bases, with 17 bases separating them. The CDR3 region is CASSYDALRRDGYTF. Written as DNA, the CDR3 is TGTGCCAGCAGTTATGACGCGCTCCGGCGCGATGGCTACACCTTC.

This rearrangement joins TRBV7-2 to TRBJ2-5; D remains ambiguous. Between the trimmed V and J ends, which lost 4 bases and 4 bases, there was a span of 10 bases. This CDR3 comprises 13 residues. Germline loops: CDR1 SGHTA, CDR2 FQGNSA. As DNA, the CDR3 is TGTGCCAGCAGCTGGGCTGCCCGAGAGACCCAGTACTTC. It codes for CASSWAARETQYF.

This clonotype was recorded many times. The chain recombines TRBV29-1 with TRBJ2-7; 10 nucleotides agree with TRBD2. The CDR3 has 15 residues. Losses at the gene ends were 3 bases for V and 3 bases for J; bases not matched to a gene: 8. CDR1 and CDR2 (germline): SQVTM, ANQGSEA. The CDR3 region is CSVEDSGRSNYEQYF. The CDR3, as DNA: TGCAGCGTTGAGGATAGCGGGAGGTCCAACTACGAGCAGTACTTC.

The gene calls are TRBV12-3 or TRBV12-4 and TRBJ1-5, with 7 nucleotides matching TRBD1. The CDR3 is 17 residues long. The trim removed 3 bases at V and 0 bases at J, leaving 8 bases unmatched. CDR3 residues: CASSFTLGTASNQPQHF. The CDR3 nucleotides are TGTGCCAGCAGTTTTACCCTCGGGACAGCTAGCAATCAGCCCCAGCATTTT.